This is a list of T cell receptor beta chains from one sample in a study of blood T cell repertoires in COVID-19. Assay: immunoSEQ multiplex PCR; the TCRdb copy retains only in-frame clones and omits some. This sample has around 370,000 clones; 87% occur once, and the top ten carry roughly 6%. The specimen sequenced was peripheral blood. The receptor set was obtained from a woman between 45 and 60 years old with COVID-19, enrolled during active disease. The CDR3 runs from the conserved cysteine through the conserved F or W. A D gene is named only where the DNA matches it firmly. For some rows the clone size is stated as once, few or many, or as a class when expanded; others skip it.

cdr3_nt: TGCGCCAGCAGCCATCCGGCGGGACTCGGCACAGATACGCAGTATTTT
cdr3_aa: CASSHPAGLGTDTQYF
clone_size: .
j_call: TRBJ2-3
v_call: TRBV5-1
d_call: .

cdr3_nt: TGTGCCACCAGTGATCCGGGGACTAGCGGGAGGGATACGCAGTATTTT
cdr3_aa: CATSDPGTSGRDTQYF
clone_size: .
j_call: TRBJ2-3
v_call: TRBV24-1
d_call: TRBD2

cdr3_nt: TGTGCCAGCAGCCAAGGGGGGACTCAAGAGACCCAGTACTTC
cdr3_aa: CASSQGGTQETQYF
clone_size: .
j_call: TRBJ2-5
v_call: TRBV4-2
d_call: .

cdr3_nt: TGTGCCAGCAGCAAAGTTGGGAGGTGCAGGGGGCGGCTGACGAACACTGAAGCTTTCTTT
cdr3_aa: CASSKVGRCRGRLTNTEAFF
clone_size: .
j_call: TRBJ1-1
v_call: TRBV21-1
d_call: .

cdr3_nt: TGTGCCAGCAGTTACAGAAGCTACGAAGAGACCCAGTACTTC
cdr3_aa: CASSYRSYEETQYF
clone_size: .
j_call: TRBJ2-5
v_call: TRBV27
d_call: .

cdr3_nt: TGCGCCAGCAGCTCTTCGGGAGGGAACACTGAAGCTTTCTTT
cdr3_aa: CASSSSGGNTEAFF
clone_size: few
j_call: TRBJ1-1
v_call: TRBV5-1
d_call: .

cdr3_nt: TGTGCCAGCAGCTTGGCCGAGGGGGTCGGGGAAAAACTGTTTTTT
cdr3_aa: CASSLAEGVGEKLFF
clone_size: .
j_call: TRBJ1-4
v_call: TRBV5-6
d_call: .

cdr3_nt: TGTGCCAGCAGCCTACCAGCGGGTGCCTACAATGAGCAGTTCTTC
cdr3_aa: CASSLPAGAYNEQFF
clone_size: once
j_call: TRBJ2-1
v_call: TRBV13
d_call: .

cdr3_nt: TGTGCCAGCAGCAAAGCGACCTATCAGGGGAGCACAGATACGCAGTATTTT
cdr3_aa: CASSKATYQGSTDTQYF
clone_size: once
j_call: TRBJ2-3
v_call: TRBV5-5
d_call: .

cdr3_nt: TGTGCCAGCAGCTTATTGGGACAGAGTTACAATGAGCAGTTCTTC
cdr3_aa: CASSLLGQSYNEQFF
clone_size: .
j_call: TRBJ2-1
v_call: TRBV6-2/TRBV6-3
d_call: TRBD1

cdr3_nt: TGCGCCAGCAGCGCTGTGACTAGCGGGTTGTACGAGCAGTACTTC
cdr3_aa: CASSAVTSGLYEQYF
clone_size: .
j_call: TRBJ2-7
v_call: TRBV5-1
d_call: TRBD2

cdr3_nt: TGTGCCAGCAGCACCCCTAACCTAGCCCGCACAGATACGCAGTATTTT
cdr3_aa: CASSTPNLARTDTQYF
clone_size: .
j_call: TRBJ2-3
v_call: TRBV7-2
d_call: .

cdr3_nt: TGCGCCAGCCTGCGGACAGGGGCGCTTGAGCAGTACTTC
cdr3_aa: CASLRTGALEQYF
clone_size: few
j_call: TRBJ2-7
v_call: TRBV10-2
d_call: TRBD1

cdr3_nt: TGTGCCAGTAGTATAGGAACAGGGCTGGAGACCCAGTACTTC
cdr3_aa: CASSIGTGLETQYF
clone_size: .
j_call: TRBJ2-5
v_call: TRBV19
d_call: .

cdr3_nt: TGTGCCAGCAGCCGTACTAGCGGAGCAACCTACGAGCAGTACTTC
cdr3_aa: CASSRTSGATYEQYF
clone_size: once
j_call: TRBJ2-7
v_call: TRBV14
d_call: TRBD2

cdr3_nt: TGCGCCCGCCGTCGGGGGGGGGCCAACGAGCAGTACTTC
cdr3_aa: CARRRGGANEQYF
clone_size: .
j_call: TRBJ2-7
v_call: TRBV10-1
d_call: TRBD2

cdr3_nt: TGTGCCAGCAGCCACCGGACAGGGGGCGCTGGCTATGGCTACACCTTC
cdr3_aa: CASSHRTGGAGYGYTF
clone_size: .
j_call: TRBJ1-2
v_call: TRBV9
d_call: TRBD1

cdr3_nt: TGTGCCAGCACACCGGGACTAGCATCCTCCTACGAGCAGTACTTC
cdr3_aa: CASTPGLASSYEQYF
clone_size: .
j_call: TRBJ2-7
v_call: TRBV2
d_call: TRBD2

cdr3_nt: TGTGCCAGCGGGAGACAGGGATTTGGCTACACCTTC
cdr3_aa: CASGRQGFGYTF
clone_size: .
j_call: TRBJ1-2
v_call: TRBV2
d_call: TRBD1

cdr3_nt: TGTGCCAGCAGCGTAGATAGCGGGACTAGCGGGACCAAATACAATGAGCAGTTCTTC
cdr3_aa: CASSVDSGTSGTKYNEQFF
clone_size: .
j_call: TRBJ2-1
v_call: TRBV9
d_call: TRBD2

cdr3_nt: TGTGCCAGCAGTTTGGAACAGGGGCGTCGCTACACCTTC
cdr3_aa: CASSLEQGRRYTF
clone_size: .
j_call: TRBJ1-2
v_call: TRBV28
d_call: TRBD1

cdr3_nt: TGTGCCAGCAGTTACGAGACTAGCGGGATTAATGAGCAGTTCTTC
cdr3_aa: CASSYETSGINEQFF
clone_size: .
j_call: TRBJ2-1
v_call: TRBV6-6
d_call: TRBD2

cdr3_nt: TGTGCCAGCAGCCTAGGGACAGCCATCTATGGCTACACCTTC
cdr3_aa: CASSLGTAIYGYTF
clone_size: .
j_call: TRBJ1-2
v_call: TRBV5-6
d_call: TRBD1

cdr3_nt: TGCGCCAGCAGCTTGATGGTGGGACAGGGGAACGAGCAGTACTTC
cdr3_aa: CASSLMVGQGNEQYF
clone_size: .
j_call: TRBJ2-7
v_call: TRBV5-1
d_call: TRBD1

cdr3_nt: TGCGCCACTGCTACAGGCTTCAGCTCCTACGAGCAGTACTTC
cdr3_aa: CATATGFSSYEQYF
clone_size: .
j_call: TRBJ2-7
v_call: TRBV10-2
d_call: .

cdr3_nt: TGTGCCAGCAGTTACCTTCCGGGACAGGCCTACGAGCAGTACTTC
cdr3_aa: CASSYLPGQAYEQYF
clone_size: .
j_call: TRBJ2-7
v_call: TRBV6-5
d_call: TRBD1

cdr3_nt: TGTGCCAGCAGCGTAGGGAACAGAATGAACACTGAAGCTTTCTTT
cdr3_aa: CASSVGNRMNTEAFF
clone_size: few
j_call: TRBJ1-1
v_call: TRBV9
d_call: .

cdr3_nt: TGCGCCAGCAGCCATCTCCTGGACCCGGGACTAGCGGGACCTCAGTACTTC
cdr3_aa: CASSHLLDPGLAGPQYF
clone_size: .
j_call: TRBJ2-5
v_call: TRBV4-1
d_call: TRBD2

cdr3_nt: TGTGCCAGTAGTATGGGGCAGGGGGTCAAAAACATTCAGTACTTC
cdr3_aa: CASSMGQGVKNIQYF
clone_size: once
j_call: TRBJ2-4
v_call: TRBV19
d_call: TRBD1

cdr3_nt: TGCAGTGCTAGTAGCGGGAGGGTACCCTACAATGAGCAGTTCTTC
cdr3_aa: CSASSGRVPYNEQFF
clone_size: .
j_call: TRBJ2-1
v_call: TRBV20-1
d_call: TRBD2

cdr3_nt: TGTGCCATCAGGATGACAGTCGGCACTGAAGCTTTCTTT
cdr3_aa: CAIRMTVGTEAFF
clone_size: .
j_call: TRBJ1-1
v_call: TRBV10-3
d_call: .